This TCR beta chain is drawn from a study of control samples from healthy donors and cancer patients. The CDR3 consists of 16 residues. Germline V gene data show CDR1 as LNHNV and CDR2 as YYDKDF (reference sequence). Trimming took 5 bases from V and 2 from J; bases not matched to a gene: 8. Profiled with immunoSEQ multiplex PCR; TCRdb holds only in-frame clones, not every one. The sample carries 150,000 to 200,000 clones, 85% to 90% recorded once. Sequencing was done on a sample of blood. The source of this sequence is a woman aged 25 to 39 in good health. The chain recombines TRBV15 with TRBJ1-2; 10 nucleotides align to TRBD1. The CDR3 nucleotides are TGTGCCACCAGCCCTAGGGACAGGGGCAACAACTATGGCTACACCTTC. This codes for CATSPRDRGNNYGYTF.